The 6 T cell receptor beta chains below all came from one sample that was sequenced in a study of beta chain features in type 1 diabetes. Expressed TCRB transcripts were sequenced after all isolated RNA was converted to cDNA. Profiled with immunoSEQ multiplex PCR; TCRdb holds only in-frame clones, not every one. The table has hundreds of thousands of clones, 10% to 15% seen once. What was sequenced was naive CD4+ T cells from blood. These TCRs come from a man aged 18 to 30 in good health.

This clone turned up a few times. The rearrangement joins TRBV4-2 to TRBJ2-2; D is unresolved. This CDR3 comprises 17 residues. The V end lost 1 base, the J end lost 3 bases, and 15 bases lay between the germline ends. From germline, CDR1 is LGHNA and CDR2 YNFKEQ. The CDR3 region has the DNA TGTGCCAGCAGCCAAGTTACAGAAGTTTTGGACACCGGGGAGCTGTTTTTT. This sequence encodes CASSQVTEVLDTGELFF.

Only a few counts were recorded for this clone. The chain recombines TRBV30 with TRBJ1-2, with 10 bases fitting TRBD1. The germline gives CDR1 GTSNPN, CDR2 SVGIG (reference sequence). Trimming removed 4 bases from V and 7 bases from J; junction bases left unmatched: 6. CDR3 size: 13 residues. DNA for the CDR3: TGTGCCTGGATTCGTGGACAGGGGGTTGGCTACACCTTC. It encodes CAWIRGQGVGYTF. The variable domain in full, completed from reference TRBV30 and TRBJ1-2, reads SQTIHQWPATLVQPVGSPLSLECTVEGTSNPNLYWYRQAAGRGLQLLFYSVGIGQISSEVPQNLSASRPQDRQFILSSKKLLLSDSGFYLCAWIRGQGVGYTFGSGTRLTVV.

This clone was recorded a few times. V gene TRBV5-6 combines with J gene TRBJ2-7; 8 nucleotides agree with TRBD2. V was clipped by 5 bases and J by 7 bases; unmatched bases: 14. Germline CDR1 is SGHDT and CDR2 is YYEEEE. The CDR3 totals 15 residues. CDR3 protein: CASRYSLAGKGEQYF. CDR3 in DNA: TGTGCCAGCAGATATAGCTTAGCGGGAAAGGGGGAGCAGTACTTC.

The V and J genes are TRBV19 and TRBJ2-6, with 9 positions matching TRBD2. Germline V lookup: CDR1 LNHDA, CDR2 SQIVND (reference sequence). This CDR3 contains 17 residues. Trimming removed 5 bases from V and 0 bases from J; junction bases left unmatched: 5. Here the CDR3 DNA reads TGTGCCAGTAGTGGCCTAGCGGGGAGCTCTGGGGCCAACGTCCTGACTTTC. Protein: CASSGLAGSSGANVLTF.

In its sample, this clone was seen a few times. This CDR3 reads CASSQFWDHRSNEQFF. CDR3 nucleotides: TGTGCCAGCAGCCAATTTTGGGATCACAGGAGCAATGAGCAGTTCTTC. V gene TRBV4-2 combines with J gene TRBJ2-1, with a weak D call TRBD1 (5 bases). CDR3 length equals 16 residues. Germline loops: CDR1 LGHNA, CDR2 YNFKEQ. Deletions cut 2 bases from V and 6 bases from J, with 17 bases between.

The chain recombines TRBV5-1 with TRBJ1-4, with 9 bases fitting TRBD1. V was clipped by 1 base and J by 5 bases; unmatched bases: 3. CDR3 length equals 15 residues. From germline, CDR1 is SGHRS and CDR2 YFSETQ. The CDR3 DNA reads TGCGCCAGCAGCTTGATGGGACAGGGAAATGAAAAACTGTTTTTT. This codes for CASSLMGQGNEKLFF.